Given below is one T cell receptor (beta chain) in context. The data are from a study of blood T cell repertoires in COVID-19. Across the whole study: Collection of acute and convalescent COVID-19 samples took place in the United States, Italy and Spain. The cDNA or gDNA used as material had been derived from T cells, B-cell-depleted T cells, or PBMCs.

Source study methods: The authors estimated nucleated cell counts from reference gene primer amplification. This table comes from immunoSEQ multiplex PCR, and its TCRdb copy is limited to in-frame clones, with some not included. D and trimming were read from the DNA, whereas the V and J calls and clone size are those reported in that table. The repertoire holds about 130,000 clones, with approximately 89% as singletons. Sequencing was performed on peripheral blood. This receptor was taken from a man in his fifties with acute or convalescent COVID-19.

Here the CDR3 DNA reads TGTGCCAGCAGTTACTCGGGACAAATTAACTATGGCTACACCTTC. It translates to CASSYSGQINYGYTF. This chain links TRBV6-5 with TRBJ1-2; D possibly corresponds to TRBD1 (6 bases). The CDR3 loop spans 15 amino acids. The ends were cut back, 0 bases at V and 1 base at J, with 9 bases in the middle. The germline V gene has CDR1 MNHEY and CDR2 SVGAGI.